Each of the 5 T cell receptor beta chains below was sequenced from the same sample in a study of shared clonotypes between healthy human individuals. Here immunoSEQ multiplex PCR was the method, and the copy in TCRdb shows in-frame clones only, minus some. The data show about 2.1 million clones, with 93% seen just once and under 2% held by the top ten. Naive CD8 cells comprised CD45RO-negative, CCR7-positively selected cells, excluding terminally differentiated effector memory CD45RA+ cells. Sequencing was carried out using naive CD8+ T cells from PBMCs. These receptors all stem from a man in his late teens or twenties in good health. Some clones in this sample may be carry-over from other donors' samples.

This chain uses TRBV4-3 with TRBJ2-7, with D possibly called TRBD1 or TRBD2 (6 bases each). Trimming took off 4 bases at V and 4 bases at J, with 20 bases between the two ends. From germline, CDR1 is LGHNA and CDR2 YSLEER. The CDR3 extends over 16 amino acids. CDR3 amino acids: CASSRGAIGGPYEQYF. CDR3 nucleotide sequence: TGCGCCAGCAGCCGGGGGGCCATTGGGGGGCCTTACGAGCAGTACTTC.

The chain is built from TRBV5-1 and TRBJ2-1, with 11 bases aligning to TRBD1. Germline lookup yields CDR1 SGHRS and CDR2 YFSETQ. Losses at the gene ends were 1 base for V and 2 bases for J; bases not matched to a gene: 8. The CDR3 is 18 amino acids. For the CDR3, the DNA is TGCGCCAGCAGCTTGACCCGCCCGGGACAGGGGGCCTACAATGAGCAGTTCTTC. It codes for CASSLTRPGQGAYNEQFF.

The rearrangement joins TRBV5-6 to TRBJ2-7, with unresolved D. The V end was cut by 0 bases, the J end by 0 bases, with 10 bases between. Germline V lookup: CDR1 SGHDT, CDR2 YYEEEE. The CDR3 is 15 amino acids. CDR3 amino acids: CASSLDGTYSYEQYF. Here the CDR3 DNA reads TGTGCCAGCAGCTTGGATGGCACCTACTCCTACGAGCAGTACTTC.

This sequence joins TRBV27 and TRBJ1-1, with 7 positions matching TRBD1. The CDR3 totals 14 residues. V lost 5 bases, J lost 1 base, and 4 bases stayed unmatched. CDR1 and CDR2 (germline): MNHEY, SMNVEV (reference sequence). CDR3 sequence reads: CASSAYRGNTEAFF. CDR3 nucleotide sequence: TGTGCCAGCAGTGCCTACAGGGGGAACACTGAAGCTTTCTTT.

The chain links TRBV2 to TRBJ2-2; D uncertain. CDR3 length: 16 residues. V was trimmed by 0 bases and J by 5 bases, leaving 13 bases between them. The germline V gene has CDR1 SNHLY and CDR2 FYNNEI. Here the CDR3 reads CASSEALSSRTGELFF. The CDR3 region has the DNA TGTGCCAGCAGTGAAGCGCTCTCCTCAAGGACCGGGGAGCTGTTTTTT.